Listed here are 3 T cell receptor beta chains from one sample, sequenced in a study of Ad26.COV2.S vaccination and SARS-CoV-2 variants. Profiled with immunoSEQ multiplex PCR; TCRdb holds only in-frame clones, not every one. Altogether hundreds of thousands of clones are present, roughly 90% being singletons, with the ten largest covering about 1.7%. Treatment reported: 15 to 20 received Ad26.COV2.S at low or high dose, single or two shots; five or six received placebo; per-sample allocation not given. The study sampled participants on day 63 after the first vaccine or placebo injection. The specimen comprised peripheral blood, sampled in a trial of Ad26.COV2.S vaccine versus placebo. These receptors were taken from a person between 18 and 65 years old who received the Ad26.COV2.S COVID-19 vaccine or a placebo.

The rearrangement joins TRBV5-1 to TRBJ2-3; the D gene is possibly TRBD1 (5 bases). CDR3 length: 14 amino acids. The germline V gene has CDR1 SGHRS and CDR2 YFSETQ. Trimming left V 0 bases short and J 1 base short, with 6 bases between. CDR3: CASSLEGRTDTQYF. In DNA form, the CDR3 reads TGCGCCAGCAGCTTGGAGGGGCGCACAGATACGCAGTATTTT. The full variable domain, its missing parts supplied by reference TRBV5-1 and TRBJ2-3, is KAGVTQTPRYLIKTRGQQVTLSCSPISGHRSVSWYQQTPGQGLQFLFEYFSETQRNKGNFPGRFSGRQFSNSRSEMNVSTLELGDSALYLCASSLEGRTDTQYFGPGTRLTVL.

The CDR3 protein is CASSPGGRMAFF. Here the CDR3 DNA reads TGTGCCAGCTCACCAGGGGGGAGAATGGCTTTCTTT. The J gene is TRBJ1-1, the V gene TRBV18, with D perhaps TRBD1 (5 bases). In germline, CDR1 is KGHSH, CDR2 LQKENI. Trimming took 2 bases from V and 11 from J, leaving 12 bases between them. This CDR3 is built from 12 residues. Full variable domain (outside the CDR3, taken from reference TRBV18 and TRBJ1-1): NAGVMQNPRHLVRRRGQEARLRCSPMKGHSHVYWYRQLPEEGLKFMVYLQKENIIDESGMPKERFSAEFPKEGPSILRIQQVVRGDSAAYFCASSPGGRMAFFGQGTRLTVV.

The chain carries TRBV19 and TRBJ1-5; tentative D call: TRBD1 (6 bases). This CDR3 has 15 residues. Trimming took 8 bases from V and 0 from J, leaving 14 bases between them. From germline, CDR1 is LNHDA and CDR2 SQIVND (reference sequence). The CDR3 reads CASLQSDSSNQPQHF. The DNA of the CDR3 is TGTGCCAGTTTACAGTCGGACAGTAGCAATCAGCCCCAGCATTTT.